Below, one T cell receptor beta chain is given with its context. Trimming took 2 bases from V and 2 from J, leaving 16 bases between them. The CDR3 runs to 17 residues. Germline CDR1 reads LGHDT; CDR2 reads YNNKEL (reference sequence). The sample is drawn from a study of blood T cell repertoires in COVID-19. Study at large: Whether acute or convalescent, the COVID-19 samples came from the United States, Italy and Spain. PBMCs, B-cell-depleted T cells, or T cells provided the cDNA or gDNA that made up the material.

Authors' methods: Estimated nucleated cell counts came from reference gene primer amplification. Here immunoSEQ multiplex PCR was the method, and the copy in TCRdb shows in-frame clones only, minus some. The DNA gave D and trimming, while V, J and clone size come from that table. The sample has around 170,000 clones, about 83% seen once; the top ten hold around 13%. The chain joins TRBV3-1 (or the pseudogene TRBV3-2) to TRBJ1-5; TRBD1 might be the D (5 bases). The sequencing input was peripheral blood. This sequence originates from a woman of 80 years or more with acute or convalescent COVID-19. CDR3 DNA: TGTGCCAGCAGCCAAAGCCCTTGGGGGGGAGGCAATCAGCCCCAGCATTTT. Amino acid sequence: CASSQSPWGGGNQPQHF.